This note documents a single T cell receptor (beta chain) sequence. What antigen it recognizes has not been identified. There are no base qualities to consult, and no much larger clone falls within one base. The data belong to a study of T cell changes during pregnancy in multiple sclerosis (dated by TCRdb to between 2018 and 2021). Broadly, across the study: The study examined how the T cell repertoire changed over the course of pregnancy in women with multiple sclerosis.

Libraries were built with the immunoSEQ multiplex PCR assay. Here the immuneACCESS table is served through TCRdb, limited to in-frame sequences with V and J called. Missing clones are a known gap in these copies; in checked studies unresolved V genes cover under half, and the rest lacks a known reason. In this sample the table shows tens of thousands of clones, over 80% of which occur a single time. The biggest ten clones account for roughly 0.45% of the sample. The CDR3 runs 14 residues from the cysteine to the phenylalanine. CDR3 DNA only is kept here, 42 bases in frame from base 1. From a lookup of the germline V gene (reference sequence), CDR1 and CDR2 are LNHDA and SQIVND. V trim: 6 bases; J trim: 4 bases; unmatched bases: 6.

The TCR originated in a female donor in good health, enrolled as a control in a pregnancy study. Here the sequenced sample was CD4+ T cells from peripheral blood mononuclear cells, taken in the third trimester of pregnancy. The chain couples TRBV19 to TRBJ1-2; TRBD1 aligns with 9 central bases. Here is the DNA: TGTGCCAGTAGCTACAGGGGGCCTCGCTATGGCTACACCTTC. Its amino acids are CASSYRGPRYGYTF.